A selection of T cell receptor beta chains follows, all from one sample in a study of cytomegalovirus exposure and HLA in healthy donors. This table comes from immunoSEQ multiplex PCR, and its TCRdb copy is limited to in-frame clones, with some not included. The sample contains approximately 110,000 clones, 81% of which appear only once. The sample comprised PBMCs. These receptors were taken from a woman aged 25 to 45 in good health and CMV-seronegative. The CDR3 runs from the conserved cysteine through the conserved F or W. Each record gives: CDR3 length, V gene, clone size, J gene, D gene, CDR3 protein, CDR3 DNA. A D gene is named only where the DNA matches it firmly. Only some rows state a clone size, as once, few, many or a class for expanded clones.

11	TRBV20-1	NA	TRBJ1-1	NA	CSARAPAEAFF	TGCAGTGCTAGGGCCCCCGCTGAAGCTTTCTTT
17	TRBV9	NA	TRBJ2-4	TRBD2	CASSPTSGIGAKNIQYF	TGTGCCAGCAGCCCTACTAGCGGGATCGGGGCCAAAAACATTCAGTACTTC
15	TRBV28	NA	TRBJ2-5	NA	CASTERGITQETQYF	TGTGCCAGCACCGAAAGGGGGATCACCCAAGAGACCCAGTACTTC
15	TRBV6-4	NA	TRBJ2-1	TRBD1	CASRKGQDSYNEQFF	TGTGCCAGCCGGAAGGGACAGGACTCCTACAATGAGCAGTTCTTC
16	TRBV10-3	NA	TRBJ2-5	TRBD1	CAISPGQGGYQETQYF	TGTGCCATCAGTCCGGGACAGGGGGGCTACCAAGAGACCCAGTACTTC
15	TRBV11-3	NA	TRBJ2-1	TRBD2	CASSSGTSGTDEQFF	TGTGCCAGCAGTTCCGGGACTAGCGGGACGGATGAGCAGTTCTTC
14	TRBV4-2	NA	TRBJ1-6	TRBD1	CASSLGQGDAPLHF	TGTGCCAGCAGCCTGGGACAGGGGGATGCACCCCTCCACTTT
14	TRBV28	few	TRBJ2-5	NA	CASSFELARETQYF	TGTGCCAGCAGTTTTGAACTAGCCAGGGAGACCCAGTACTTC
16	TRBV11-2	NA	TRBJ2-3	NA	CASSFLSSLGTDTQYF	TGTGCCAGCAGCTTTTTAAGTAGCCTTGGCACAGATACGCAGTATTTT
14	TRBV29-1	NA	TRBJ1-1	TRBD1	CSVEDLTGRTEAFF	TGCAGCGTTGAAGACCTGACAGGGCGCACTGAAGCTTTCTTT
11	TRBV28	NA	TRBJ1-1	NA	CASRGDTEAFF	TGTGCCAGCAGGGGAGACACTGAAGCTTTCTTT
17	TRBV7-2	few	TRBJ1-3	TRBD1	CASSLAGTGGSGNTIYF	TGTGCCAGCAGCTTAGCGGGGACAGGGGGCTCTGGAAACACCATATATTTT
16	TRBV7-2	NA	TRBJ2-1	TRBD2	CASSLESLAGYNEQFF	TGTGCCAGCAGCTTAGAGTCCCTAGCGGGCTACAATGAGCAGTTCTTC
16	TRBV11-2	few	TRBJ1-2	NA	CASSLDGGGLNYGYTF	TGTGCCAGCAGCTTAGACGGGGGGGGCTTGAACTATGGCTACACCTTC
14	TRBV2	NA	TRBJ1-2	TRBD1	CASRPGQGVYGYTF	TGTGCCAGCAGGCCGGGACAGGGGGTCTATGGCTACACCTTC
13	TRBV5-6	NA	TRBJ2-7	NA	CASSLYLRHEQYF	TGTGCCAGCAGCTTGTATTTGCGGCATGAGCAGTACTTC
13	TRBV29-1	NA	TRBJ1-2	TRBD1	CSVVQGADYGYTF	TGCAGCGTTGTACAGGGGGCGGACTATGGCTACACCTTC
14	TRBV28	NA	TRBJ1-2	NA	CASTKHTVPYGYTF	TGTGCCAGCACTAAACACACAGTTCCCTATGGCTACACCTTC
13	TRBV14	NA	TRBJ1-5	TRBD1	CASSRTGEQPQHF	TGTGCCAGCAGCCGCACAGGGGAGCAGCCCCAGCATTTT
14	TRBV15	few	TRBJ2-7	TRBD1	CATSRGQGVYEQYF	TGTGCCACCAGCAGGGGACAGGGTGTCTACGAGCAGTACTTC
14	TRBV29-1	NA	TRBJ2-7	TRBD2	CSVGTSGSSYEQYF	TGCAGCGTCGGTACTAGCGGGAGTTCGTACGAGCAGTACTTC
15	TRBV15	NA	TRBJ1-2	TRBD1	CATSRDRQGNDGYTF	TGTGCCACCAGCAGAGATAGACAGGGAAACGATGGCTACACCTTC
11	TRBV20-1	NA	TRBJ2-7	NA	CSVSTVLEQYF	TGCAGTGTTTCGACAGTACTCGAGCAGTACTTC
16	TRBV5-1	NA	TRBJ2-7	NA	CASSQISDSISYEQYF	TGCGCCAGCAGCCAGATCTCTGACAGTATCTCCTACGAGCAGTACTTC
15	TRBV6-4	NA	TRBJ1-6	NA	CASSEKTGGNSPLHF	TGTGCCAGCAGTGAAAAGACAGGCGGGAATTCACCCCTCCACTTT
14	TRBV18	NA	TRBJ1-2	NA	CASSPKDEGHGYTF	TGTGCCAGCTCACCAAAGGACGAGGGCCATGGCTACACCTTC
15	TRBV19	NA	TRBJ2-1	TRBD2	CASSPHSGNNNEQFF	TGTGCCAGTAGTCCTCATAGCGGGAATAACAATGAGCAGTTCTTC
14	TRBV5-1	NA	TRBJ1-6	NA	CASSFIATNSPLHF	TGCGCCAGCAGCTTTATCGCTACGAATTCACCCCTCCACTTT
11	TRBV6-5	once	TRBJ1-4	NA	CASSYLGVLFF	TGTGCCAGCAGTTACTTAGGGGTGCTGTTTTTT
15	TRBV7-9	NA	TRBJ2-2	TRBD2	CASSSGAGEVWELFF	TGTGCCAGCAGCTCCGGGGCGGGAGAAGTATGGGAGCTGTTTTTT
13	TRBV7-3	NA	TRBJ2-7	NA	CASSSEQGNEQYF	TGTGCCAGCAGCTCCGAACAGGGTAACGAGCAGTACTTC
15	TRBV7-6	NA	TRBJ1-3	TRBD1	CASSLEDRGTDTIYF	TGTGCCAGCAGCTTAGAGGACAGGGGGACAGACACCATATATTTT
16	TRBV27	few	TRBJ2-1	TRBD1	CASSLQPGGSYNEQFF	TGTGCCAGCAGTTTACAGCCAGGGGGCTCCTACAATGAGCAGTTCTTC
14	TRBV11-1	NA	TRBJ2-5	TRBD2	CASSPTSAQETQYF	TGTGCCAGCAGCCCCACTAGCGCACAAGAGACCCAGTACTTC
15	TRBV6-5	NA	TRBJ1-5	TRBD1	CASNRQGTSNQPQHF	TGTGCCAGCAATCGACAGGGTACGAGCAATCAGCCCCAGCATTTT
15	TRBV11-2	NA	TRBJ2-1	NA	CASSPPGGNNNEQFF	TGTGCCAGCAGCCCCCCCGGGGGAAATAACAATGAGCAGTTCTTC